What follows is one T cell receptor (beta chain) and its context. Antigen unknown. Germline CDR1 SNHLY, CDR2 FYNNEI. V gave up 4 bases and J gave up 4 bases, with 19 bases separating them. The CDR3 spans 16 residues. These data belong to a study of Ad26.COV2.S vaccination and SARS-CoV-2 variants. Regarding the study as a whole: Recipients of either vaccine or placebo displayed similar breadth of non-spike TCRs. Marked by substantial breadth, spike-specific CD8+ and CD4+ T cell responses were reportedly seen after vaccination.

The treatment denotes: some 20 received Ad26.COV2.S at low or high dose, single or two shots; five or six received placebo; per-sample allocation not given. All samples were drawn on day 63, counting from the first vaccine or placebo injection. This adult donor, from Boston, was 18-55 years old. Produced via immunoSEQ multiplex PCR; TCRdb's table is partial and in-frame only. Here the sample spans about 330,000 clones, roughly 90% being singletons. V and J are TRBV2 and TRBJ1-2, with D perhaps TRBD1 (6 bases). This clonotype originated in a person between 18 and 65 years old who received the Ad26.COV2.S COVID-19 vaccine or a placebo. The sequenced sample was peripheral blood, obtained in a trial of Ad26.COV2.S vaccine versus placebo. The CDR3 coding sequence is TGTGCCAGCAGTGTTAGGGGGGCCCGCCCCGGCTATGGCTACACCTTC. As protein: CASSVRGARPGYGYTF.